The T cell receptor beta chain described here comes from a study of beta chain features in type 1 diabetes. Study overall: On cell yields, gender and age, patients and healthy donors were similar. Study observations and caveats: Shorter TCRB CDR3s, moderately but significantly so, were found in Type 1 diabetes patients in all four CD4+ subsets.

CD4+ naive, central memory, regulatory and stem cell-like memory subsets were isolated by sorting on CD45RO/CCR7/CD25/CD127/CD95/CD27. Concerning this clone: Its specificity is unknown.

The investigators reverse transcribed all of the isolated RNA, so they sequenced expressed TCRB transcripts. This table comes from immunoSEQ multiplex PCR, and its TCRdb copy is limited to in-frame clones, with some not included. The table shows 200,000 to 250,000 clones, with about 15% occurring only once. The clonotype originates from a young man with type 1 diabetes. The source material was naive CD4+ T cells from blood.

DNA for the CDR3: TGTGCCAGCAGCCGGAAGGAGGGGCTCGAGCAGTACTTC. Protein product: CASSRKEGLEQYF. The chain carries TRBV14 and TRBJ2-7; D is perhaps TRBD2 (6 bases). The CDR3 runs 13 residues. Per germline, CDR1 SGHDN and CDR2 FVKESK. Trimming shortened V by 4 bases and J by 6 bases, and 13 bases separated the two germline ends.